This T cell receptor beta chain derives from a study of PD-1 blockade in classical Hodgkin lymphoma. Overall study context: The patients were dosed with nivolumab 3 mg/kg, infused intravenously every 2 weeks.

The sample holds one count of this clone. Antigen specificity is unknown. Repertoires were generated with immunoSEQ multiplex PCR, while TCRdb's copy carries only in-frame clones and drops some. The table lists tens of thousands of clones, more than 90% of them singletons. The V end was cut by 4 bases, the J end by 1 base, with 17 bases between. The germline CDR1 and CDR2 sequences are SGHNT and YYREEE (reference sequence). The CDR3 is made up of 16 amino acids. Time point described: cycle 4 day 1 (C4D1), after 6 weeks of nivolumab. Every one of the patients relapsed after autologous stem cell transplantation (brentuximab vedotin exposure was variable). Study-wide results and caveats: At C4D1, TCR diversity had climbed significantly for CD4+ cells, though not for CD8+ cells. Individuals initiating nivolumab under 1 year after ASCT were excluded. Prior to therapy, complete responders displayed diversity much like that of newly diagnosed patients.

The sequences come from peripheral blood mononuclear cells (PBMCs), collected before the fourth cycle of nivolumab. This sequence originates from a human donor with classical Hodgkin lymphoma. The chain uses TRBV5-4 and TRBJ2-5; D possibly uses TRBD1 or TRBD2 (5 bases each). For the CDR3, the DNA is TGTGCCAGCAGCCCCTGGGCCGGGACGTCCCAAGAGACCCAGTACTTC. Its protein is CASSPWAGTSQETQYF.